These 21 T cell receptor beta chains were sequenced from one sample in a study of CD8+ T cells in alopecia areata (dated 2018 in TCRdb). Explained via the paper, the time point label denotes: baseline before oral tofacitinib. The receptor library was made with the immunoSEQ multiplex PCR assay. RNA was extracted from all samples and reverse transcribed into cDNA, which served as template for TCR sequencing. TCRdb mirrors the immuneACCESS table, restricted to in-frame sequences. Some clones are absent from its copies; in checked studies, under half trace to an unresolved V gene, and the reason for the others is unknown. For this sample the table gives about 130,000 clones, of which under 60% were detected only once. The top ten hold roughly 6.5% of the sample. The sequencing here drew on CD4+ T cells sorted from blood, taken at week 0. All receptors come from a human donor with alopecia areata.

As for this clone: The sample contains more than one DNA sequence encoding this CDR3. The chain recombines TRBV29-1 with TRBJ1-2, with a weak D call TRBD1 (5 bases). The CDR3 has 13 amino acids. V was shortened by 4 bases and J by 8 bases, with 17 bases between the two germline ends. Germline V gene data show CDR1 as SQVTM and CDR2 as ANQGSEA. The CDR3 loop is CSVVRGPVRGYTF. The CDR3 DNA reads TGCAGCGTTGTGCGGGGCCCGGTCAGGGGCTACACCTTC.

V is TRBV5-5 and J is TRBJ2-5; TRBD2 matches at 14 bases. The ends lost 3 bases at V and 2 bases at J; junction bases unmatched: 9. The CDR3 loop spans 18 amino acids. Looked up from germline, CDR1 is SGHKS and CDR2 is YYEKEE (reference sequence). The CDR3 DNA reads as TGTGCCAGCAGCTCCCGACTAGCGGGGGGGATAAAACAAGAGACCCAGTACTTC. This gives the protein CASSSRLAGGIKQETQYF.

V usage is TRBV7-9 and J usage is TRBJ2-3, with D possibly being TRBD2 (6 bases). The CDR3 spans 16 residues. In germline, CDR1 is SEHNR, CDR2 FQNEAQ (reference sequence). The ends were cut back, 1 base at V and 0 bases at J, with 11 bases in the middle. CDR3 nucleotides: TGTGCCAGCAGCTTAGGGCTAGCGACAAGCACAGATACGCAGTATTTT. It encodes CASSLGLATSTDTQYF.

V gene TRBV5-1 combines with J gene TRBJ2-5; D possibly corresponds to TRBD2 (5 bases). Germline V lookup: CDR1 SGHRS, CDR2 YFSETQ. The CDR3 consists of 15 residues. The V gene lost 5 bases and the J gene lost 4 bases, with 18 bases spanning the gap. The CDR3 sequence: CASRKDGGKLETQYF. The CDR3 DNA is TGCGCCAGCAGAAAGGACGGAGGCAAGTTAGAGACCCAGTACTTC.

This clone was seen only a few times. The chain joins TRBV2 to TRBJ1-1; TRBD1 matches 10 bases. V was clipped by 5 bases and J by 4 bases; unmatched bases: 4. Germline-derived CDR1 and CDR2 are SNHLY and FYNNEI. The CDR3 runs 14 residues. CDR3 residues: CASSKDRGGTEAFF. The DNA for the CDR3 is TGTGCCAGCAGTAAGGACAGGGGGGGCACTGAAGCTTTCTTT.

This chain joins TRBV29-1 and TRBJ2-7; TRBD1 agrees at 9 bases. V shed 8 bases, J shed 1 base, and the junction held 6 bases outside the gene matches. The length of the CDR3 is 13 residues. Germline V gene sequence: CDR1 SQVTM, CDR2 ANQGSEA. The CDR3 loop is CSPRDRVSYEQYF. The CDR3 region has the DNA TGCAGCCCACGGGACAGGGTGTCCTACGAGCAGTACTTC.

The gene calls are TRBV5-4 and TRBJ1-5, with D tentatively TRBD1 (5 bases). Germline lookup yields CDR1 SGHNT and CDR2 YYREEE (reference sequence). V was cut by 4 bases and J by 1 base, with 9 bases left in between. The CDR3 covers 14 residues. In DNA, the CDR3 is TGTGCCAGCAGCCGCGCAGGGAGCAATCAGCCCCAGCATTTT. Its translation: CASSRAGSNQPQHF.

This clone was observed a few times. The chain recombines TRBV9 with TRBJ2-2; 9 bases fit TRBD1. This CDR3 region has 16 residues. V lost 4 bases and J lost 3; bases outside the gene matches: 7. CDR1 is SGDLS and CDR2 is YYNGEE in the germline V gene. CDR3 protein: CASSPGTGQDTGELFF. CDR3 coding DNA: TGTGCCAGCAGCCCCGGGACAGGGCAGGACACCGGGGAGCTGTTTTTT.

This clone was counted between two and nine times. The chain is built from TRBV5-1 and TRBJ2-6; D call uncertain. V was trimmed by 2 bases and J by 3 bases, leaving 6 bases between them. This CDR3 has 14 amino acids. Looked up from germline, CDR1 is SGHRS and CDR2 is YFSETQ. CDR3 in amino acids: CASSFFGGANVLTF. The CDR3 DNA is TGCGCCAGCAGCTTCTTCGGTGGGGCCAACGTCCTGACTTTC.

J is TRBJ2-1 and V is TRBV20-1, with D unclear. Deletions cut 6 bases from V and 8 bases from J, with 11 bases between. Germline V gene data show CDR1 as DFQATT and CDR2 as SNEGSKA (reference sequence). This CDR3 contains 11 residues. CDR3 in amino acids: CSANGVDEQFF. The CDR3 coding sequence is TGCAGTGCAAATGGGGTGGATGAGCAGTTCTTC.

This chain uses TRBV6-6 with TRBJ2-7; D not resolved. Trimming took 5 bases from V and 9 from J, leaving 11 bases between them. The length of the CDR3 is 11 residues. CDR1 and CDR2 from the germline V gene are MNHNY and SVGAGI (reference sequence). CDR3 residues: CASSPSSGQYF. CDR3 coding DNA: TGTGCCAGCAGTCCATCGTCCGGGCAGTACTTC.

This clone was seen more than once but under ten times. The chain carries TRBV4-3 and TRBJ2-5, with TRBD2 as a possible D gene (5 bases). The V gene lost 0 bases and the J gene lost 7 bases, with 18 bases spanning the gap. The CDR3 has 16 residues. CDR1 is LGHNA and CDR2 is YSLEER in the germline V gene. Here the CDR3 reads CASSQDFTPSGRTQYF. The CDR3 DNA follows: TGCGCCAGCAGCCAAGATTTTACGCCGTCGGGAAGGACCCAGTACTTC.

This clone was seen a handful of times. This rearrangement joins TRBV7-6 to TRBJ2-3; possibly TRBD1 for D (6 bases). V was shortened by 2 bases and J by 6 bases, with 12 bases between the two germline ends. The CDR3 is 14 residues long. From germline, CDR1 is SGHVS and CDR2 FNYEAQ. The CDR3 spells CASSLPDSPDTQYF. The CDR3 DNA is TGTGCCAGCAGCTTACCGGACAGTCCCGATACGCAGTATTTT. The whole variable domain, remainder taken from reference TRBV7-6 and TRBJ2-3, is GAGVSQSPRYKVTKRGQDVALRCDPISGHVSLYWYRQALGQGPEFLTYFNYEAQQDKSGLPNDRFSAERPEGSISTLTIQRTEQRDSAMYRCASSLPDSPDTQYFGPGTRLTVL.

CDR3 coding DNA: TGTGCCAGCAGACCGGCCCCAGCGGGGGACTACGAGCAGTACTTC. Residues: CASRPAPAGDYEQYF. The rearrangement joins TRBV5-6 to TRBJ2-7; 8 positions agree with TRBD2. The V and J ends lost 5 bases and 3 bases, in that order; junction bases with no gene match: 10. CDR1 SGHDT and CDR2 YYEEEE come from the germline V gene. This CDR3 has 15 amino acids.

This chain uses TRBV15 with TRBJ2-5; D is uncertain. V was shortened by 0 bases and J by 2 bases, with 10 bases between the two germline ends. This CDR3 spans 15 amino acids. CDR1 is LNHNV, CDR2 YYDKDF, per germline (reference sequence). CDR3 region: CATSRDLGWQETQYF. In DNA form, the CDR3 reads TGTGCCACCAGCAGAGATCTGGGTTGGCAAGAGACCCAGTACTTC.

This clone was seen a handful of times. The chain employs TRBV9 and TRBJ2-4; no clear D gene. V lost 0 bases and J 0 bases, leaving 13 bases between the germline ends. This CDR3 is built from 17 residues. The germline CDR1 and CDR2 sequences are SGDLS and YYNGEE. The CDR3 region has the DNA TGTGCCAGCAGCGTAGACCAGGAGTGGGTAGCCAAAAACATTCAGTACTTC. Amino acids: CASSVDQEWVAKNIQYF.

The chain is built from TRBV5-1 and TRBJ1-2; no reliable D call. The CDR3 consists of 13 residues. Deletions cut 0 bases from V and 2 bases from J, with 5 bases between. Germline CDR1 reads SGHRS; CDR2 reads YFSETQ. The CDR3, as DNA: TGCGCCAGCAGCTTGGACATAAACTATGGCTACACCTTC. This translates into CASSLDINYGYTF.

This chain uses TRBV29-1 with TRBJ2-2; the D call may be TRBD1 or TRBD2 (5 bases each). This CDR3 has 14 residues. The germline V gene has CDR1 SQVTM and CDR2 ANQGSEA. Between the trimmed V and J ends, which lost 6 bases and 2 bases, there was a span of 13 bases. CDR3 residues: CSVGDGQNTGELFF. The CDR3 DNA is TGCAGCGTGGGGGATGGACAAAACACCGGGGAGCTGTTTTTT.

This clone was counted a single time. This chain links TRBV30 with TRBJ2-2; either TRBD1 or TRBD2 may supply D (6 bases each). This CDR3 has 12 residues. CDR1 GTSNPN and CDR2 SVGIG come from the germline V gene (reference sequence). The germline V and J ends were trimmed by 5 bases and 10 bases, with 14 bases remaining between them. DNA of the CDR3: TGTGCCTGGTCCCTGGGGGGCCCGGAGCTGTTTTTT. Protein sequence: CAWSLGGPELFF.

A few counts support this clone. This chain uses TRBV9 with TRBJ1-2; TRBD1 matches 8 bases. CDR1 and CDR2 from the germline V gene are SGDLS and YYNGEE. This CDR3 comprises 13 residues. J lost 4 bases, V lost 6 bases, and 5 bases had no gene match. The CDR3: CASNLGQGYGYTF. In DNA, the CDR3 is TGTGCCAGCAACCTTGGACAGGGCTATGGCTACACCTTC.

The genes are TRBV4-3 and TRBJ1-2, with 7 bases that match TRBD1. Germline CDR1 reads LGHNA; CDR2 reads YSLEER. After removal of 1 base from V and 5 bases from J, the junction contained 7 bases not matched to a gene. The CDR3 is made up of 15 amino acids. The CDR3 spells CASSQADRDSYGYTF. For the CDR3, the DNA is TGCGCCAGCAGCCAAGCCGACAGGGACTCATATGGCTACACCTTC.